The 20 T cell receptor beta chains below were found in one sample sequenced in a study of blood T cells in healthy people across ages. The use of a sample-barcoded 5' primer and a J-beta primer mix characterized a second PCR of 7 to 11 cycles. TCRdb analysed the 5' RACE reads with MiXCR anew, one entry per CDR3 protein. Among roughly 800,000 distinct CDR3 sequences listed, nearly 60% were seen once. The sequencing sample was made of blood. Receptor source: a man under 40 in good health.

This sequence joins TRBV7-9 and TRBJ2-4; D is unclear. Gene TRBJ2-7 matches the end of the DNA better, so the J call may be wrong. The CDR3 runs to 13 residues. The germline CDR1 and CDR2 sequences are SEHNR and FQNEAQ (reference sequence). CDR3 sequence (DNA): TGTGCCAGCAGCTTAAATTTCGGCTACGAGCAGTACTTC. Amino acid sequence: CASSLNFGYEQYF.

This clonotype was observed a single time. The chain links TRBV7-9 to TRBJ1-2, with D possibly TRBD1 on 5 matching bases. CDR3 length: 16 residues. Deletions cut 5 bases from V and 4 bases from J, with 20 bases between. Germline-derived CDR1 and CDR2 are SEHNR and FQNEAQ (reference sequence). The DNA of the CDR3 is TGTGCCAGCAGCCCGTTAGTGCTCCAGGGAACCTATGGCTACACCTTC. This translates into CASSPLVLQGTYGYTF.

Only a few counts were recorded for this clonotype. The J gene is TRBJ1-2, the V gene TRBV12-3 or TRBV12-4, with D unclear. The CDR3 is made up of 15 amino acids. V was pared by 7 bases and J by 3 bases, with 18 bases between. The CDR3: CASTPDGLPYYGYTF. The CDR3, as DNA: TGTGCCAGCACCCCGGACGGGCTTCCCTACTATGGCTACACCTTC.

The chain is built from TRBV3-1 and TRBJ1-2; D is ambiguous. The V end lost 1 base, the J end lost 6 bases, and 15 bases lay between the germline ends. Germline CDR1 reads LGHDT; CDR2 reads YNNKEL (reference sequence). The CDR3 has 15 residues. CDR3 coding DNA: TGTGCCAGCAGCCAAGCGGGCACATGGCTCGATGGCTACACCTTC. It is translated as CASSQAGTWLDGYTF.

For the CDR3, the DNA is TGCAGTGCGCTTCACAGGAGCAATGAGCAGTTCTTC. The encoded protein is CSALHRSNEQFF. The rearrangement joins TRBV20-1 to TRBJ2-1, with D perhaps TRBD1 (5 bases). The length of the CDR3 is 12 residues. The germline gives CDR1 DFQATT, CDR2 SNEGSKA (reference sequence). V lost 6 bases and J 6 bases, leaving 12 bases between the germline ends.

This clonotype showed up just a few times. This chain uses TRBV7-2 with TRBJ2-1; D remains ambiguous. The CDR3 is 13 amino acids. Germline V gene data show CDR1 as SGHTA and CDR2 as FQGNSA. The V end lost 5 bases, the J end lost 9 bases, and 14 bases lay between the germline ends. The CDR3 protein is CASSPRSQSEQFF. CDR3 coding DNA: TGTGCCAGCAGCCCCCGATCCCAAAGTGAGCAGTTCTTC. Full variable domain (missing parts from reference TRBV7-2 and TRBJ2-1): GAGVSQSPSNKVTEKGKDVELRCDPISGHTALYWYRQSLGQGLEFLIYFQGNSAPDKSGLPSDRFSAERTGGSVSTLTIQRTQQEDSAVYLCASSPRSQSEQFFGPGTRLTVL.

This clonotype appeared once. The CDR3, as DNA: TGTGCCAGCAGCTCCACCCGAACAGGGCCGGGCTACACCTTC. Its protein is CASSSTRTGPGYTF. This chain uses TRBV5-6 with TRBJ1-2, with TRBD1 as a possible D gene (6 bases). Germline CDR1 SGHDT, CDR2 YYEEEE. Trimming pared 3 bases from V and 8 bases from J, leaving 17 bases between. The CDR3 has 14 residues.

The chain carries TRBV29-1 and TRBJ1-2; no firm D call. CDR1 is SQVTM and CDR2 is ANQGSEA in the germline V gene. V lost 1 base, J lost 8 bases, and 8 bases lay in between. This CDR3 comprises 11 residues. The CDR3 loop reads CSVEVGNGYTF. The CDR3 DNA is TGCAGCGTTGAAGTAGGGAACGGCTACACCTTC.

V is TRBV12-3 or TRBV12-4 and J is TRBJ2-5; perhaps TRBD2 as D (5 bases). The V gene lost 3 bases and the J gene lost 11 bases, with 13 bases spanning the gap. CDR3 size: 12 residues. CDR3 in amino acids: CASSFMRVKQYF. DNA of the CDR3: TGTGCCAGCAGTTTCATGAGGGTTAAGCAGTACTTC.

Only a few counts were recorded for this clonotype. This rearrangement joins TRBV25-1 to TRBJ2-1; no definite D call. The CDR3 covers 13 residues. Trimming removed 3 bases at V and 5 bases at J, with 8 bases between. CDR1 is MGHDK, CDR2 SYGVNS, per germline. In nucleotides, the CDR3 is TGTGCCAGCAGTGACCGACGGGACAATGAGCAGTTCTTC. As protein: CASSDRRDNEQFF.

V gene TRBV5-5 combines with J gene TRBJ2-1; possibly TRBD2 for D (6 bases). Germline-derived CDR1 and CDR2 are SGHKS and YYEKEE (reference sequence). The ends were cut back, 3 bases at V and 2 bases at J, with 12 bases in the middle. The CDR3 covers 15 residues. In DNA, the CDR3 is TGTGCCAGCAGCTCTAGCGTTTTCACCTACAATGAGCAGTTCTTC. Protein sequence: CASSSSVFTYNEQFF.

This clonotype was seen more than once but under ten times. V gene TRBV7-2 combines with J gene TRBJ2-7; unclear D gene. From germline, CDR1 is SGHTA and CDR2 FQGNSA. This CDR3 region has 13 residues. V lost 7 bases to trimming and J lost 4 bases, with 14 bases between them. The CDR3 region has the DNA TGTGCCAGCACCCCCGCCGTGGGGTACGAGCAGTACTTC. Translated, it gives CASTPAVGYEQYF.

The chain has TRBV10-3 and TRBJ2-5; 10 nucleotides agree with TRBD1. The CDR3 is 12 amino acids. The germline gives CDR1 ENHRY, CDR2 SYGVKD. V dropped 10 bases and J dropped 3; count of bases not matched to a gene: 2. The CDR3 nucleotides read TGTGCCACCGGGACAGGGGAAGAGACCCAGTACTTC. It codes for CATGTGEETQYF.

The table lists this clonotype with a few counts. This chain links TRBV5-1 with TRBJ2-7; 9 nucleotides match TRBD2. The ends lost 5 bases at V and 3 bases at J; junction bases unmatched: 9. This CDR3 spans 15 amino acids. Per the germline V gene, CDR1 is SGHRS and CDR2 is YFSETQ. The CDR3 sequence: CASSYGTSSVYEQYF. CDR3 nucleotide sequence: TGCGCCAGCAGTTACGGGACTAGCTCGGTCTACGAGCAGTACTTC.

This clonotype has a handful of counts. The CDR3 sequence: CSGTLRQGAQGYTF. DNA for the CDR3: TGCAGTGGGACTCTGCGACAGGGGGCGCAGGGCTACACCTTC. V is TRBV20-1 and J is TRBJ1-2, with 10 positions matching TRBD1. V shed 7 bases, J shed 8 bases, and the junction held 13 bases outside the gene matches. Per the germline V gene, CDR1 is DFQATT and CDR2 is SNEGSKA (reference sequence). The CDR3 runs to 14 residues.

The rearrangement uses TRBV11-2 and TRBJ2-1; D gene uncertain. CDR1 SGHAT and CDR2 FQNNGV come from the germline V gene. V was trimmed by 0 bases and J by 3 bases, leaving 9 bases between them. The CDR3 spans 15 residues. CDR3 residues: CASSLDLGGYNEQFF. CDR3 DNA: TGTGCCAGCAGCTTAGACCTTGGTGGCTACAATGAGCAGTTCTTC.

This clonotype was seen a single time. The chain recombines TRBV12-3 or TRBV12-4 with TRBJ2-6; D is ambiguous. V was clipped by 5 bases and J by 4 bases, with 18 bases between them. This CDR3 has 17 amino acids. CDR3 sequence (DNA): TGTGCCAGCAGTCCGGCGGCCGAAAGGTACGGGGCCAACGTCCTGACTTTC. It encodes CASSPAAERYGANVLTF.

The V gene is TRBV20-1, the J gene TRBJ2-5; 9 positions agree with TRBD2. Losses at the gene ends were 3 bases for V and 5 bases for J; bases not matched to a gene: 10. This CDR3 is 15 amino acids long. Germline V gene data show CDR1 as DFQATT and CDR2 as SNEGSKA (reference sequence). CDR3 region: CSASVLAGLTETQYF. CDR3 in DNA: TGCAGTGCTAGCGTCCTAGCGGGATTAACGGAGACCCAGTACTTC.

The chain recombines TRBV5-1 with TRBJ2-1; TRBD2 might be the D (6 bases). Per the germline V gene, CDR1 is SGHRS and CDR2 is YFSETQ. V was shortened by 7 bases and J by 5 bases, with 19 bases between the two germline ends. There are 15 residues in the CDR3. CDR3 DNA sequence: TGCGCCAGCTGGGAAGGGAGGTCCCCAAACAATGAGCAGTTCTTC. Translation gives CASWEGRSPNNEQFF.

V is TRBV27 and J is TRBJ2-4; TRBD1 or TRBD2 may be the D gene (6 bases each). V was cut by 2 bases and J by 9 bases, with 20 bases left in between. Germline V gives CDR1 MNHEY, CDR2 SMNVEV (reference sequence). The CDR3 is 16 residues long. CDR3 nucleotide sequence: TGTGCCAGCAGTTTAGGGGGTGCGCCAGAGGGGGGCATTCAGTACTTC. Its protein is CASSLGGAPEGGIQYF.